These T cell receptor beta chains were read from a single sample in a study of blood T cell repertoires in COVID-19. Sequencing used immunoSEQ multiplex PCR; TCRdb keeps in-frame clones, though not all of them. The sample includes some 290,000 clones, 75% to 90% of them seen just once. Specimen: peripheral blood. These receptors all come from a woman aged 25 to 45 with COVID-19, enrolled during active disease. The CDR3 runs from the conserved cysteine through the conserved F or W. Fields, in order: J gene, clone size, V gene, D gene, CDR3 DNA, CDR3 protein. A D gene is named only where the DNA matches it firmly. The listing skips clone size in some rows; elsewhere it reads once, few, many or a size class.

TRBJ2-7 NA TRBV6-6 NA TGTGCCAGCAGTCTGAGCGGTTCCTACGAGCAGTACTTC CASSLSGSYEQYF
TRBJ1-2 once TRBV6-2/TRBV6-3 NA TGTGCCAGCAGCAAACAGTACGGTGTGGATGGCTACACCTTC CASSKQYGVDGYTF
TRBJ1-3 NA TRBV11-2 NA TGTGCCAGCAGCCCCAGCGGGGGGCCCGGCTCTGGAAACACCATATATTTT CASSPSGGPGSGNTIYF
TRBJ1-1 NA TRBV4-2 NA TGTGCCAGCAGCCAAGGAGGAAACACTGAAGCTTTCTTT CASSQGGNTEAFF
TRBJ1-2 NA TRBV24-1 NA TGTGCCCCGTCAATCCAGTATGGCTACACCTTC CAPSIQYGYTF
TRBJ2-2 once TRBV5-1 NA TGCGCCAGCAGCTTGGGACAGGGGGAGCTGTTTTTT CASSLGQGELFF
TRBJ2-1 NA TRBV5-6 TRBD1 TGTGCCAGCAGCCCTACAGGGGGCAATGAGCAGTTCTTC CASSPTGGNEQFF
TRBJ2-1 NA TRBV12-3/TRBV12-4 NA TGTGCCAGCAGTCGACAGCCCTACAATGAGCAGTTCTTC CASSRQPYNEQFF
TRBJ1-1 NA TRBV11-2 TRBD1 TGTGCCAGCAGCTTGGGAACAGGGGGCGGAACTGAAGCTTTCTTT CASSLGTGGGTEAFF
TRBJ1-2 NA TRBV5-1 NA TGCGCCAGCAGCTCAGCCGGGAGCCACTATGGCTACACCTTC CASSSAGSHYGYTF
TRBJ1-1 NA TRBV9 NA TGTGCCAGCAGCGCCAAACCCACAGCCATGAACACTGAAGCTTTCTTT CASSAKPTAMNTEAFF
TRBJ1-5 NA TRBV3-1/TRBV3-2 NA TGTGCCAGCAGCCAAGATGCAGGGGTCAATCAGCCCCAGCATTTT CASSQDAGVNQPQHF
TRBJ2-1 NA TRBV19 NA TGTGCCAGTAGTATGCCGGGACACTTCCTTAGAGATGAGCAGTTCTTC CASSMPGHFLRDEQFF
TRBJ1-1 NA TRBV19 NA TGTGCCAGTAGCCACAGGTCGCGGCAGACGAACACTGAAGCTTTCTTT CASSHRSRQTNTEAFF
TRBJ2-5 NA TRBV7-9 TRBD2 TGTGCCAGCAGCTTAGCGTCTAGCGGCCCTGAGACCCAGTACTTC CASSLASSGPETQYF
TRBJ1-1 NA TRBV28 TRBD1 TGTGCCAGCAGTTCTAATCCCCTCGGGGGACAGAGGGGTGAAGCTTTCTTT CASSSNPLGGQRGEAFF
TRBJ1-5 NA TRBV2 NA TGTGCCAGCAGTGGAGGAGGGAGTAGGAATCAGCCCCAGCATTTT CASSGGGSRNQPQHF
TRBJ1-5 NA TRBV28 TRBD1 TGTGCCAGCAGTCCCATGGGACAGGGCACAAATCAGCCCCAGCATTTT CASSPMGQGTNQPQHF
TRBJ1-6 NA TRBV7-9 TRBD1 TGTGCCAGCAGCCGGAGACAGGGGACCTATAATTCACCCCTCCACTTT CASSRRQGTYNSPLHF
TRBJ2-3 NA TRBV19 NA TGTGCCAGTAGTATCGAGAAAAACACAGATACGCAGTATTTT CASSIEKNTDTQYF
TRBJ2-3 NA TRBV5-1 TRBD2 TGCGCCAGCAGCATCACTAGCGGGAGGAGCACAGATACGCAGTATTTT CASSITSGRSTDTQYF
TRBJ2-3 NA TRBV19 TRBD2 TGTGCCAGTAGCACTAGCGGGAGACCAGATACGCAGTATTTT CASSTSGRPDTQYF
TRBJ1-4 NA TRBV29-1 NA TGCAGCGTTCGACAGAGAACTAATGAAAAACTGTTTTTT CSVRQRTNEKLFF
TRBJ1-4 NA TRBV5-5 TRBD1 TGTGCCAGCAGCTCCGTGACAGGGGGGAGTGAAAAACTGTTTTTT CASSSVTGGSEKLFF
TRBJ1-1 NA TRBV2 TRBD1 TGTGCCAGCAGTGACGGGACAGAGAACACTGAAGCTTTCTTT CASSDGTENTEAFF
TRBJ1-1 once TRBV3-1/TRBV3-2 TRBD1 TGTGCCAGCAGCCTGGGACAGGGGCGATGGAACACTGAAGCTTTCTTT CASSLGQGRWNTEAFF
TRBJ1-3 NA TRBV18 TRBD1 TGTGCCAGCTCACCAGTTACGCAGGGGGGATCTGGAAACACCATATATTTT CASSPVTQGGSGNTIYF